The 30 T cell receptor beta chains given below trace back to one sample, sequenced in a study of spatial heterogeneity in lung cancer. The time point was: blood at routine non-recurrence follow-up after resection. Sequencing covered unsorted whole RNA taken from tumor, nontumor lung or frozen PBMC. TCRdb re-derived calls from the 5' RACE reads in MiXCR, one entry per CDR3 protein. The data show around 110,000 distinct CDR3 sequences, with more than 10% seen just once and around 16% held by the top ten. The material was PBMCs, obtained at follow-up. These receptors all come from a male donor with early-stage non-small cell lung cancer.

This clonotype was seen only a few times. This chain joins TRBV11-1 and TRBJ2-7; D remains unclear. Per the germline V gene, CDR1 is SGHAT and CDR2 is FQDESV (reference sequence). This CDR3 is 15 amino acids long. V lost 4 bases and J lost 3, with 16 bases in between. DNA for the CDR3: TGTGCCAGCAGCTCCCGGAAGACGGTGATCTACGAGCAGTACTTC. Its protein product is CASSSRKTVIYEQYF.

The gene calls are TRBV7-2 and TRBJ2-7; D is undetermined. Between the trimmed V and J ends, which lost 5 bases and 3 bases, there was a span of 14 bases. The germline CDR1 and CDR2 sequences are SGHTA and FQGNSA. The CDR3 runs 14 residues. CDR3 protein: CASSPRLGLYEQYF. The CDR3 DNA follows: TGTGCCAGCAGCCCCCGGCTCGGGCTCTACGAGCAGTACTTC.

This clonotype was observed once. This sequence joins TRBV28 and TRBJ1-6, with TRBD1 matching over 8 bases. The J segment lost 7 bases and the V segment lost 5 bases, leaving 7 bases of the junction unmatched. CDR1 is MDHEN and CDR2 is SYDVKM in the germline V gene. The CDR3 is 15 residues long. Here the CDR3 reads CASSLTGQGNSPLHF. CDR3 bases: TGTGCCAGCAGTCTCACCGGACAGGGAAATTCACCCCTCCACTTT.

This clonotype has just a few counts. V and J are TRBV5-5 and TRBJ1-4, with a tentative D call TRBD1 (5 bases). The CDR3 is made up of 14 amino acids. Deletions cut 4 bases from V and 3 bases from J, with 10 bases between. From germline, CDR1 is SGHKS and CDR2 YYEKEE (reference sequence). CDR3 in DNA: TGTGCCAGCAGCCTACAGGTTGCTAATGAAAAACTGTTTTTT. Translated, it gives CASSLQVANEKLFF.

There are a few counts of this clonotype. The chain combines TRBV5-4 with TRBJ2-7; no firm D call. Between the trimmed V and J ends, which lost 4 bases and 5 bases, there was a span of 22 bases. Germline V gives CDR1 SGHNT, CDR2 YYREEE (reference sequence). CDR3 size: 16 residues. CDR3 DNA: TGTGCCAGCAGCAGAGATGGCGCAGACGGAGTGCACGAGCAGTACTTC. It translates to CASSRDGADGVHEQYF.

This clonotype was seen a few times. The genes are TRBV12-3 or TRBV12-4 and TRBJ2-3; unclear D gene. Deletions cut 7 bases from V and 5 bases from J, with 13 bases between. This CDR3 contains 13 residues. The CDR3 reads CASTLTSGDTQYF. The DNA for the CDR3 is TGTGCCAGCACCCTCACATCTGGAGATACGCAGTATTTT.

As DNA, the CDR3 is TGCAGTGCTTTAGCGGGGGTAAAGGAGACCCAGTACTTC. This codes for CSALAGVKETQYF. J is TRBJ2-5 and V is TRBV20-1; 9 positions agree with TRBD2. V lost 5 bases and J lost 5; bases outside the gene matches: 6. The CDR3 totals 13 residues. Germline assignment: CDR1 DFQATT and CDR2 SNEGSKA (reference sequence).

The chain is built from TRBV9 and TRBJ1-5; D unclear. The germline gives CDR1 SGDLS, CDR2 YYNGEE. Trimming pared 1 base from V and 6 bases from J, leaving 8 bases between. There are 13 residues in the CDR3. CDR3 DNA: TGTGCCAGCAGCGTAAGCTTCGCTCAGCCCCAGCATTTT. Translation gives CASSVSFAQPQHF.

At least ten counts were recorded for this clonotype. The V and J genes are TRBV5-4 and TRBJ2-1; 9 nucleotides match TRBD1. CDR3 length equals 15 residues. The germline V gene encodes CDR1 SGHNT and CDR2 YYREEE (reference sequence). The trim removed 0 bases at V and 7 bases at J, leaving 5 bases unmatched. The CDR3 nucleotides are TGTGCCAGCAGCTTGGCCGGGACAGGGTCGAATGAGCAGTTCTTC. Encoded protein: CASSLAGTGSNEQFF.

This clonotype was seen a handful of times. This chain connects TRBV10-3 to TRBJ1-6; D uncertain. V was pared by 4 bases and J by 5 bases, with 6 bases between. The CDR3 loop spans 13 amino acids. CDR1 and CDR2 from the germline V gene are ENHRY and SYGVKD. CDR3 nucleotide sequence: TGTGCCATCAGTGTGGGGAATAATTCACCCCTCCACTTT. Protein: CAISVGNNSPLHF.

This clonotype was seen many times. The chain joins TRBV19 to TRBJ2-7; perhaps TRBD1 as D (6 bases). This CDR3 contains 15 residues. Germline V gives CDR1 LNHDA, CDR2 SQIVND (reference sequence). V was pared by 5 bases and J by 6 bases, with 20 bases between. This CDR3 is CASSDRLLGHAEQYF. CDR3 sequence (DNA): TGTGCCAGTAGTGACCGGCTATTGGGACACGCCGAGCAGTACTTC. Drawing the rest from reference TRBV19 and TRBJ2-7, the complete variable domain is DGGITQSPKYLFRKEGQNVTLSCEQNLNHDAMYWYRQDPGQGLRLIYYSQIVNDFQKGDIAEGYSVSREKKESFPLTVTSAQKNPTAFYLCASSDRLLGHAEQYFGPGTRLTVT.

This clonotype has more than one count but fewer than ten. The chain carries TRBV7-2 and TRBJ1-2, with D maybe TRBD1 (6 bases). The CDR3 runs to 13 residues. The germline V gene encodes CDR1 SGHTA and CDR2 FQGNSA. V shed 3 bases and J shed 6 bases, with 11 bases lying between them. In DNA form, the CDR3 reads TGTGCCAGCAGCTTCGCGGGGGCGGATGGCTACACCTTC. It translates to CASSFAGADGYTF.

This clonotype was recorded a few times. The chain recombines TRBV5-1 with TRBJ1-4, with 7 bases identical to TRBD1. CDR1 and CDR2 (germline): SGHRS, YFSETQ. Trimming cost V 4 bases and J 3 bases; bases outside gene matches: 6. CDR3 size: 15 residues. The DNA for the CDR3 is TGCGCCAGCAGCCGGGACAGATCAGCTAATGAAAAACTGTTTTTT. This encodes CASSRDRSANEKLFF.

V gene TRBV28 combines with J gene TRBJ1-2; D is ambiguous. Trimming left V 9 bases short and J 4 bases short, with 12 bases between. The length of the CDR3 is 12 residues. CDR1 is MDHEN, CDR2 SYDVKM, per germline. Here the CDR3 DNA reads TGTGCCAGTAGTAGGAGTGGCTATGGCTACACCTTC. This gives the protein CASSRSGYGYTF.

This clonotype showed up just a few times. Here the CDR3 DNA reads TGTGCCAGCAGCTTAGGTCAGGGGACGATCCTAGCAGAACAGCCCCAGCATTTT. Its protein product is CASSLGQGTILAEQPQHF. V is TRBV7-9 and J is TRBJ1-5, with D perhaps TRBD1 (6 bases). This CDR3 contains 18 residues. The germline gives CDR1 SEHNR, CDR2 FQNEAQ (reference sequence). V lost 1 base to trimming and J lost 7 bases, with 23 bases between them.

Only a few counts were recorded for this clonotype. The chain links TRBV7-8 to TRBJ2-3; D is undetermined. Germline V CDR1 and CDR2: SGHVS, FQNEAQ. The CDR3 consists of 14 residues. V lost 2 bases and J 1 base, leaving 7 bases between the germline ends. CDR3 in DNA: TGTGCCAGCAGCTTATCGGTAGGCACAGATACGCAGTATTTT. This gives the protein CASSLSVGTDTQYF.

V and J are TRBV28 and TRBJ1-4; 8 bases are shared with TRBD1. The CDR3 has 15 amino acids. Trimming took 4 bases from V and 8 from J; bases not matched to a gene: 9. CDR1 is MDHEN, CDR2 SYDVKM, per germline. The chain's CDR3 is CASSSPQGAGEKLFF. The CDR3 region has the DNA TGTGCCAGCAGTTCCCCTCAGGGGGCTGGAGAAAAACTGTTTTTT.

This clonotype showed up many times. V gene TRBV20-1 combines with J gene TRBJ1-2, with TRBD1 as a possible D gene (6 bases). This CDR3 has 16 amino acids. Looked up from germline, CDR1 is DFQATT and CDR2 is SNEGSKA (reference sequence). CDR3 DNA sequence: TGCGCCACACATGAACAGGGCGTGGGTTCCAACTATGGCTACACCTTC. This codes for CATHEQGVGSNYGYTF.

This clonotype showed up many times. V usage is TRBV6-6 and J usage is TRBJ1-1; D call uncertain. The CDR3 totals 13 residues. Between the trimmed V and J ends, which lost 5 bases and 6 bases, there was a span of 13 bases. Germline V gene sequence: CDR1 MNHNY, CDR2 SVGAGI (reference sequence). CDR3 nucleotide sequence: TGTGCCAGCAGTCTCAACCCGAGGGCTGAAGCTTTCTTT. Protein sequence: CASSLNPRAEAFF.

This clonotype appeared a few times. The chain combines TRBV12-3 or TRBV12-4 with TRBJ2-5; 9 nucleotides align to TRBD1. The V segment lost 5 bases and the J segment 8 bases; nucleotides outside the gene matches: 6. The CDR3 contains 13 residues. For the CDR3, the DNA is TGTGCCAGCAGTAAACAGGGGGCGGCCACCCAGTACTTC. As protein: CASSKQGAATQYF.

This sequence joins TRBV28 and TRBJ2-1, with a weak D call TRBD1 (5 bases). This CDR3 region has 13 residues. The ends were cut back, 7 bases at V and 9 bases at J, with 16 bases in the middle. The germline V gene encodes CDR1 MDHEN and CDR2 SYDVKM. CDR3 region: CASNLGRVGEQFF. As DNA, the CDR3 is TGTGCCAGCAACCTGGGGCGCGTGGGTGAGCAGTTCTTC.

The table lists this clonotype with many counts. V and J are TRBV19 and TRBJ1-5; D possibly corresponds to TRBD1 (6 bases). CDR1 is LNHDA, CDR2 SQIVND, per germline (reference sequence). Trimming left V 2 bases short and J 6 bases short, with 11 bases between. The CDR3 loop spans 14 amino acids. CDR3 sequence: CASSISQGFQPQHF. The CDR3 region has the DNA TGTGCCAGTAGTATAAGTCAGGGGTTTCAGCCCCAGCATTTT.

This clonotype was seen ten or more times. The chain is built from TRBV29-1 and TRBJ1-1, with no clear D. V lost 3 bases and J 1 base, leaving 18 bases between the germline ends. The CDR3 extends over 16 amino acids. Germline CDR1 is SQVTM and CDR2 is ANQGSEA. In nucleotides, the CDR3 is TGCAGCGTTGACACAAAAAGACGGGGTAGGAACACTGAAGCTTTCTTT. This translates into CSVDTKRRGRNTEAFF.

J is TRBJ2-3 and V is TRBV19; D gene unclear. CDR1 LNHDA and CDR2 SQIVND come from the germline V gene (reference sequence). V lost 5 bases, J lost 0 bases, and 15 bases lay in between. This CDR3 region has 16 residues. The CDR3 loop reads CASSPRRDTSTDTQYF. The CDR3 DNA reads TGTGCCAGTAGTCCCCGGCGAGATACTAGCACAGATACGCAGTATTTT.

This clonotype was observed a handful of times. This chain uses TRBV20-1 with TRBJ2-1, with D perhaps matching TRBD2 (5 bases). The germline V and J ends were trimmed by 0 bases and 4 bases, with 13 bases remaining between them. There are 15 residues in the CDR3. The germline gives CDR1 DFQATT, CDR2 SNEGSKA (reference sequence). CDR3 DNA: TGCAGTGCTAGAGATGGACTGGTTCGATACAATGAGCAGTTCTTC. Encoded protein: CSARDGLVRYNEQFF.

As for this clonotype: One base away lies a much larger clone, so this may be a sequencing read error. This rearrangement joins TRBV7-8 to TRBJ2-6; no definite D call. Germline CDR1 is SGHVS and CDR2 is FQNEAQ. The CDR3 loop spans 16 amino acids. The ends were cut back, 10 bases at V and 2 bases at J, with 18 bases in the middle. CDR3 DNA sequence: TGTGCCATCACCGGACGGTGCAAGGCTGGGGCCAACGTCCTGACTTTC. Its protein is CAITGRCKAGANVLTF.

This clonotype was observed a few times. CDR3 sequence: CAWSVPDSWTGELFF. The CDR3 DNA reads as TGTGCCTGGAGTGTACCGGACAGTTGGACCGGGGAGCTGTTTTTT. V gene TRBV30 combines with J gene TRBJ2-2; perhaps TRBD1 as D (6 bases). With 0 bases removed from V and 5 bases from J, the gap between germline ends came to 13 bases. The CDR3 is 15 residues long. From germline, CDR1 is GTSNPN and CDR2 SVGIG (reference sequence).

J is TRBJ2-1 and V is TRBV20-1; D is possibly TRBD1 (5 bases). The CDR3 contains 14 residues. Germline V CDR1 and CDR2: DFQATT, SNEGSKA (reference sequence). V dropped 6 bases and J dropped 8 bases, with 20 bases sitting between them. The CDR3 protein is CSARKPGFTDEQFF. In DNA, the CDR3 is TGCAGTGCGAGGAAACCAGGGTTCACGGATGAGCAGTTCTTC.

This clonotype has just a few counts. The V call is TRBV2, the J call TRBJ1-5, with 8 positions matching TRBD1. This CDR3 is built from 14 residues. CDR1 is SNHLY and CDR2 is FYNNEI in the germline V gene. V shed 6 bases and J 3 bases; nucleotides not matched to a gene: 4. The CDR3 nucleotides read TGTGCCAGCAGGCAGGGGGCCGACAATCAGCCCCAGCATTTT. Translating gives CASRQGADNQPQHF.

V gene TRBV20-1 combines with J gene TRBJ1-4; D is possibly TRBD1 (5 bases). From germline, CDR1 is DFQATT and CDR2 SNEGSKA (reference sequence). The CDR3 has 14 residues. V shed 3 bases and J shed 6 bases, with 14 bases lying between them. This chain's CDR3 is CSASRLGGDEKLFF. In DNA form, the CDR3 reads TGCAGTGCTAGTCGATTGGGGGGAGATGAAAAACTGTTTTTT.